The rows below give T cell receptor beta chains drawn from one sample of a study of patients and donors after allogeneic stem cell transplantation. MiXCR, run by TCRdb on the RT-PCR reads, gives a single entry per CDR3 protein. Of about a million distinct CDR3 sequences listed, about a sixth are singletons. Sequencing was performed on blood, either unsorted or a sorted T cell fraction (not recorded which). These receptors originate from a human donor who was either an allogeneic HSCT recipient or a stem cell or donor lymphocyte infusion donor (not recorded which). It is not recorded whose cells these are; they may come from a transplant donor. Both conserved end residues are part of each CDR3. Fields, in order: D gene, clone size, J gene, V gene, CDR3 DNA, CDR3 protein. A D gene is named only where the DNA matches it firmly. Clone size appears in some rows only: once, few, many, or a class for an expanded clone.

>NA|NA|TRBJ2-1|TRBV5-1
TGTGCCAGCAGTTTGGAGGGTCGGGGCAATGAGCAGTTCTTC
CASSLEGRGNEQFF
>NA|NA|TRBJ2-5|TRBV5-6
TGTGCCAGCAGCTCCCGAGGGTCGGGCGTGACCCAGTACTTC
CASSSRGSGVTQYF
>NA|few|TRBJ1-1|TRBV20-1
TGCAGTGCTACAAAGGAAGCGACTACAGGCACGGGAGCTTTCTTT
CSATKEATTGTGAFF
>NA|NA|TRBJ2-7|TRBV3-1
TGTGCCAGCAGCCAGAACGCGTTCTCCTACGAGCAGTACTTC
CASSQNAFSYEQYF
>TRBD2|NA|TRBJ2-3|TRBV6-4
TGTGCCAGCAGTGACCCTAGCGGGGCGACAGATACGCAGTATTTT
CASSDPSGATDTQYF
>NA|NA|TRBJ2-5|TRBV10-3
TGTGCCATTAGTGTACACCCCCCATCGTTAGATGATGGGTACCAAGAGACCCAGTACTTC
CAISVHPPSLDDGYQETQYF
>NA|few|TRBJ2-7|TRBV18
TGTGCCAGCTCACCACCTCCGAGGGGGGGCTACGAGCAGTACTTC
CASSPPPRGGYEQYF
>NA|NA|TRBJ2-7|TRBV20-1
TGCAGTGCTAGAGAAGGTAGCGGCTCCTACGAGCAGTACTTC
CSAREGSGSYEQYF
>NA|many|TRBJ1-1|TRBV29-1
TGCAGCGTTCCAGGTGAGAAGAACACTGAAGCTTTCTTT
CSVPGEKNTEAFF
>TRBD2|NA|TRBJ2-1|TRBV20-1
TGCAGGGCAGTAGCGGGGGGTGAGCAGTTCTTC
CRAVAGGEQFF
>NA|few|TRBJ1-3|TRBV12-3/TRBV12-4
TGTGCCAGCAGTCGAAAGGGCTGGGCGTGGGGAAACACCATATATTTT
CASSRKGWAWGNTIYF
>NA|NA|TRBJ2-7|TRBV5-1
TGCGCCAGCAGCTTGGCCCCGGGACTCTACGAGCAGTACTTC
CASSLAPGLYEQYF
>TRBD1|NA|TRBJ1-2|TRBV20-1
TGCAGTGCTAGGTCAGGGGGCTCCAACCCTAACTATGGCTACACCTTC
CSARSGGSNPNYGYTF
>NA|NA|TRBJ1-6|TRBV20-1
TGCAGTGCTCCTAAAGCCCAGGGTAATTCACCCCTCCACTTT
CSAPKAQGNSPLHF
>NA|few|TRBJ1-2|TRBV11-1
TGTGCCAGCGGCCAAGGGGGGGCCGGTTATGGCTACACCTTC
CASGQGGAGYGYTF
>NA|few|TRBJ2-3|TRBV4-1
TGCGCCAGCAGCCAAGAGGGTTCAGCCACCACAGATACGCAGTATTTT
CASSQEGSATTDTQYF
>TRBD2|many|TRBJ2-1|TRBV7-9
TGTGCCAGCAGCTTCCGGGAGCGGGGGGGCAGGGATGAGCAGTTCTTC
CASSFRERGGRDEQFF
>NA|NA|TRBJ2-1|TRBV18
TGTGCCAGCTCACGAGGGACATCGCCTTTCTCCTACAATGAGCAGTTCTTC
CASSRGTSPFSYNEQFF
>NA|NA|TRBJ2-7|TRBV7-8
TGTGCCAGCAGCTCACAGGTTTACGAGCAGTACTTC
CASSSQVYEQYF
>NA|few|TRBJ2-7|TRBV12-3/TRBV12-4
TGTGCCAGCAGTTTAGCCGGGACGGCCCCCTACGAGCAGTACTTC
CASSLAGTAPYEQYF
>NA|few|TRBJ1-1|TRBV28
TGTGCCAGCAGTTTAATTACCTTCACGAGTTCTAGCCCTGAAGCTTTCTTT
CASSLITFTSSSPEAFF
>NA|few|TRBJ2-6|TRBV2
TGTGCCAGCATGAGAGGGACTGGGGCCAACGTCCTGACTTTC
CASMRGTGANVLTF
>NA|few|TRBJ1-2|TRBV6-1
TGTGCCACCACCCGAGGGGCTTCGAACTATGGCTACACCTTC
CATTRGASNYGYTF
>NA|few|TRBJ1-1|TRBV6-5
TGTGCCAGCAGCCCGAACGGGGATGAAGCTTTCTTT
CASSPNGDEAFF
>NA|NA|TRBJ2-2|TRBV6-2/TRBV6-3
TGTGCCAGCAGTTACTTGGGACATGACACCGGGGAGCTGTTTTTT
CASSYLGHDTGELFF
>TRBD2|few|TRBJ2-5|TRBV27
TGTGCCAGCAGTCGGACTAGCGGGGGAGTGTACCAAGAGACCCAGTACTTC
CASSRTSGGVYQETQYF
>NA|few|TRBJ1-4|TRBV29-1
TGCAGCGTAGGGGGAAGGGAAGGAAAACTGTTTTTT
CSVGGREGKLFF
>TRBD2|NA|TRBJ2-7|TRBV4-2
TGTGCCAGCAGCCAAGAGTCTAGCGGGGGAGTGAACGAGCAGTACTTC
CASSQESSGGVNEQYF
>NA|few|TRBJ2-2|TRBV11-2
TGTGCCAGCAGCTTCGACTATAACACCGGGGAGCTGTTTTTT
CASSFDYNTGELFF
>TRBD2|many|TRBJ2-1|TRBV7-9
TGTGCCAGCAGCTTAGGGGAGGGACCCTACAATGAGCAGTTCTTC
CASSLGEGPYNEQFF
>NA|NA|TRBJ2-7|TRBV29-1
TGCAGCCCTCTGGAGGGGTACGAGCAGTACTTC
CSPLEGYEQYF
>NA|many|TRBJ2-5|TRBV4-1
TGCGCCAGCAGCCGCGTGGGGCAAGAGACCCAGTACTTC
CASSRVGQETQYF
>NA|many|TRBJ1-2|TRBV12-3/TRBV12-4
TGTGCCAGCACCCCCAGGGCGGACAGAAGCTATGGCTACACCTTC
CASTPRADRSYGYTF
>NA|few|TRBJ2-5|TRBV7-8
TGTGCCAGCAGGGAACGAGGTGCGGAGACCCAGTACTTC
CASRERGAETQYF
>NA|NA|TRBJ1-3|TRBV6-5
TGTGCCAGCAGTTACTCGACGTTAGTTGGAAACACCATATATTTT
CASSYSTLVGNTIYF
>TRBD1|NA|TRBJ2-3|TRBV7-9
TGTGCCAGCAGCTTAAATGGACAGGGGAGTACAGATACGCAGTATTTT
CASSLNGQGSTDTQYF
>TRBD2|NA|TRBJ2-7|TRBV27
TGTGCCACAAGGAGGGAGGGGCCTTACGAGCAGTACTTC
CATRREGPYEQYF
>NA|few|TRBJ2-3|TRBV5-5
TGTGCCAGCAGCACCGGACAAGGGACGCAGTATTTT
CASSTGQGTQYF
>NA|many|TRBJ1-1|TRBV12-3/TRBV12-4
TGTGCCAGCAGTGGCGGGGGGCCTGAAGCTTTCTTT
CASSGGGPEAFF
>NA|many|TRBJ1-4|TRBV29-1
TGCAGCGCCCAGGGAGGCGGTGAAAAACTGTTTTTT
CSAQGGGEKLFF